This T cell receptor beta chain was sequenced for a study of CD8+CD57+ T cells in acquired aplastic anemia. Study information: Average DNA yield from sorted CD4+ and CD8+ cells was about 3.2 ug. Study findings and constraints: The same twenty-nine CD8+ CDR3 sequences occurred in patients and in controls.

This CDR3 region has 13 residues. V was cut by 5 bases and J by 4 bases, with 11 bases left in between. The V gene's germline CDR1 is SGHTA and CDR2 FQGNSA. Genomic DNA provided the template from which TCR beta VDJ and CDR3 profiles were obtained. A single record per CDR3 protein comes from TCRdb applying MiXCR to the reads. This table holds hundreds of thousands of distinct CDR3 sequences, roughly 68% found once. This clonotype was counted a single time. Antigen unknown. The sequencing sample was made of sorted CD4+, CD8+, or CD8+CD57+ T cells (not recorded which) from PBMCs. The origin of this receptor is a human donor in good health, serving as a control. The chain combines TRBV7-2 with TRBJ1-2; no firm D call. CDR3 bases: TGTGCCAGCAGCCGAGAGCGGCCCTATGGCTACACCTTC. This gives the protein CASSRERPYGYTF.